The TCR beta chain described here comes from a study of cytomegalovirus exposure and HLA in healthy donors. Study-wide results and caveats: One later analysis reportedly identified an Asian-associated ancestry cluster that showed fewer N-insertions than the approximately 700-donor mean. Per a later analysis, fewer than 20,000 TCR beta sequences showed association with HLA alleles at 0.05 false discovery rate. TCR beta sequences reportedly predicted most subjects' HLA-A and HLA-B alleles accurately.

This clone has only one observation. Its antigen is still unknown. Both 60 Vbeta primers and 13 Jbeta primers went into the PCR. The method was immunoSEQ multiplex PCR; TCRdb's version includes in-frame clones alone and lacks a portion of them. The sample includes 100,000 to 120,000 clones, over 75% of them seen just once. CDR1 is SGHVS and CDR2 is FNYEAQ in the germline V gene. The CDR3 runs 14 residues. The V gene lost 6 bases and the J gene lost 1 base, with 11 bases spanning the gap. Sequenced: PBMCs. V gene TRBV7-6 combines with J gene TRBJ2-3; D call uncertain. The TCR was taken from a middle-aged woman in good health and CMV-seropositive. Written as DNA, the CDR3 is TGTGCCAGCAGTTCCCCTCTCCGCACAGATACGCAGTATTTT. Protein product: CASSSPLRTDTQYF.